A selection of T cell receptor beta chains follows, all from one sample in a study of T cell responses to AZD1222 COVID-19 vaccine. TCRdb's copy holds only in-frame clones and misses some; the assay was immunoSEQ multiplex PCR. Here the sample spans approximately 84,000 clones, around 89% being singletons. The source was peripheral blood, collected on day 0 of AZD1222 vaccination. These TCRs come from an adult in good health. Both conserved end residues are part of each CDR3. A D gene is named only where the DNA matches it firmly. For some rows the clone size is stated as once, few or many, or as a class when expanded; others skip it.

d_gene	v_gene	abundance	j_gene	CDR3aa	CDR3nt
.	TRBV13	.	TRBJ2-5	CASSSRMKGRQETQYF	TGTGCCAGCAGCTCACGAATGAAGGGACGTCAAGAGACCCAGTACTTC
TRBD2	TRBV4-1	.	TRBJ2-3	CASSQSGLAGSIGVDTQYF	TGCGCCAGCAGCCAATCCGGACTAGCGGGGTCGATAGGGGTAGATACGCAGTATTTT
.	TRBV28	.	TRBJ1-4	CASSLGGTNEKLFF	TGTGCCAGCAGTTTAGGTGGGACTAATGAAAAACTGTTTTTT
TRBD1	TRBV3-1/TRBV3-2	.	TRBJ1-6	CASSQDWTGDSPLHF	TGTGCCAGCAGCCAAGATTGGACAGGGGACTCACCCCTCCACTTT
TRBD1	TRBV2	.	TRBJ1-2	CASRETGGSINYGYTF	TGTGCCAGCAGAGAGACAGGGGGTTCAATTAACTATGGCTACACCTTC
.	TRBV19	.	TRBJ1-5	CASSKDSVRHF	TGTGCCAGTAGTAAGGACAGCGTACGGCATTTT
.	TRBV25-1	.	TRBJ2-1	CASSELGGGNEQFF	TGTGCCAGCAGTGAATTGGGTGGGGGCAATGAGCAGTTCTTC
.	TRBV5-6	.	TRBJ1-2	CASSTDHNYGYTF	TGTGCCAGCAGCACCGATCATAACTATGGCTACACCTTC
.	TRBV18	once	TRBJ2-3	CASSLASSTDTQYF	TGTGCCAGCTCGCTGGCGAGTTCCACAGATACGCAGTATTTT
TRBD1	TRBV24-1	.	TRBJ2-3	CATGGQGLDTQYF	TGTGCCACCGGGGGACAGGGTTTAGATACGCAGTATTTT
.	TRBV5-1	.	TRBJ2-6	CASSSGYSGANVLTF	TGCGCCAGCAGCTCGGGGTACTCTGGGGCCAACGTCCTGACTTTC